The clone carrying this TCR beta chain was detected many times. Its specificity is not known. Per the germline V gene, CDR1 is SGHRS and CDR2 is YFSETQ. The CDR3 length is 15 residues. Trimming removed 5 bases at V and 0 bases at J, with 12 bases between. This specimen belongs to a study of response to subunit inactivated influenza vaccine. TCRdb reanalysed the RT-PCR reads using MiXCR and keeps one entry per CDR3 protein. This sample has around 480,000 distinct CDR3 sequences, with about 10% found just once. Whole-study findings and limits: The authors offered the suggestion that each seasonal influenza vaccination recruits few new T cells.

This receptor was taken from a middle-aged man who received an inactivated influenza vaccine. The specimen was PBMCs from blood, collected 40 to 50 days after vaccination. This chain links TRBV5-1 with TRBJ2-1; no clear D. CDR3 nucleotides: TGCGCCAGCAGGGCCCTGGCCGACTCCTACAATGAGCAGTTCTTC. This translates into CASRALADSYNEQFF.